Listed below are T cell receptor beta chains from one sample, sequenced in a study of blood T cell repertoires in COVID-19. The protocol was immunoSEQ multiplex PCR, while the TCRdb copy is restricted to in-frame clones and leaves out a portion. The table has about 250,000 clones, roughly 84% seen once. Input material: peripheral blood. Every receptor here comes from a middle-aged woman who had recovered from COVID-19. Both conserved end residues are part of each CDR3. The D gene is left open where the match is weak. Clone size, where shown, is once, few, many, or a class for clones that have expanded.

TRBV3-1/TRBV3-2,TRBJ1-1,-,-,TGTGCCAGCAGCCAAGTATCGAATGGGGGGGAAGCTTTCTTT,CASSQVSNGGEAFF
TRBV7-6,TRBJ1-1,-,-,TGTGCCAGCAGTTTTAATCAGGGATCCGACACTGAAGCTTTCTTT,CASSFNQGSDTEAFF
TRBV2,TRBJ1-2,TRBD1,-,TGTGCCAGCAGTGCACAGGGGGCTGTCTATGGCTACACCTTC,CASSAQGAVYGYTF
TRBV21-1,TRBJ1-3,-,-,TGTGCCAGCAGCAATCCGGGGTTTAGCTCTGGAAACACCATATATTTT,CASSNPGFSSGNTIYF
TRBV27,TRBJ1-5,-,-,TGTGCCTCCCGGGGGGGTAATCAGCCCCAGCATTTT,CASRGGNQPQHF
TRBV11-3,TRBJ2-2,-,-,TGTGCCAGCAGCCCTAGTGTCGTGGCGGGGTTCGCCGGGGAGCTGTTTTTT,CASSPSVVAGFAGELFF
TRBV29-1,TRBJ2-7,-,-,TGCAGCGTTGCAGGGAATTACGAGCAGTACTTC,CSVAGNYEQYF
TRBV5-1,TRBJ2-1,TRBD1,-,TGCGCCAGCAGCGCCACAGGGGGCTCCTACAATGAGCAGTTCTTC,CASSATGGSYNEQFF
TRBV7-9,TRBJ2-1,-,-,TGTGCCAGCAGCTTAAGAGGGACAAGCTCCAATGAGCAGTTCTTC,CASSLRGTSSNEQFF
TRBV27,TRBJ1-2,TRBD1,-,TGTGCCAGCAGAGACAGGGCTGCTAACTATGGCTACACCTTC,CASRDRAANYGYTF
TRBV5-1,TRBJ1-4,TRBD1,-,TGCGCCAGCAGCTGGTACCCCGGGGACAGCCTAAATGAAAAACTGTTTTTT,CASSWYPGDSLNEKLFF
TRBV15,TRBJ2-2,TRBD2,-,TGTGCCACCAGCGGGGGAAGACTAGCGCGAACGAACACCGGGGAGCTGTTTTTT,CATSGGRLARTNTGELFF
TRBV24-1,TRBJ2-5,-,-,TGTGCCACCAGTGATGCACTGAACAGGGGCGGGAAAGAGACCCAGTACTTC,CATSDALNRGGKETQYF
TRBV6-6,TRBJ1-2,TRBD1,few,TGTGCCAGCTGGACAGGGGGCGATGGCTACACCTTC,CASWTGGDGYTF
TRBV10-3,TRBJ1-1,TRBD1,once,TGTGCCATCAGGTCCGGGACAGGGGTTGGGGTGGGTGAAGCTTTCTTT,CAIRSGTGVGVGEAFF